These 10 T cell receptor beta chains share one sample of origin, sequenced in a study of shared clonotypes between healthy human individuals. Repertoires were generated with immunoSEQ multiplex PCR, while TCRdb's copy carries only in-frame clones and drops some. The sample contains roughly 2.2 million clones, over 85% of which appear only once. The sequencing input was naive CD4+ T cells from PBMCs. This sample's subset: CD45RA+ positively selected. All receptors derive from a man younger than 35 in good health. Some clones in this sample may be carry-over from other donors' samples.

The chain employs TRBV27 and TRBJ1-2; the match to TRBD1 covers 9 bases. The V segment lost 2 bases and the J segment 4 bases; nucleotides outside the gene matches: 8. The germline V gene encodes CDR1 MNHEY and CDR2 SMNVEV (reference sequence). The CDR3 consists of 16 residues. The CDR3 loop is CASSLDFGTGSYGYTF. The CDR3 DNA sequence: TGTGCCAGCAGTTTAGATTTCGGGACAGGGTCCTATGGCTACACCTTC.

This clone was recorded once. This rearrangement joins TRBV7-3 to TRBJ2-5; the D is unclear. Trimming removed 0 bases at V and 2 bases at J, with 7 bases between. This CDR3 is 14 amino acids long. Germline CDR1 reads SGHTA; CDR2 reads FQGTGA. The CDR3 sequence: CASSLTASQETQYF. The CDR3, as DNA: TGTGCCAGCAGCTTAACGGCTTCTCAAGAGACCCAGTACTTC.

The chain uses TRBV5-1 and TRBJ1-3; no clear D gene. This CDR3 is built from 13 residues. The V gene lost 2 bases and the J gene lost 5 bases, with 8 bases spanning the gap. Germline V CDR1 and CDR2: SGHRS, YFSETQ. In DNA, the CDR3 is TGCGCCAGCAGCTTAAACCCCCGAAACACCATATATTTT. It specifies CASSLNPRNTIYF.

The chain uses TRBV30 and TRBJ1-2; a weak D match, TRBD1 (5 bases). This CDR3 has 11 residues. Trimming took 5 bases from V and 5 from J, leaving 9 bases between them. The germline gives CDR1 GTSNPN, CDR2 SVGIG (reference sequence). Here the CDR3 DNA reads TGTGCCTGGGGGGAGGGGTATGGCTACACCTTC. It yields the protein CAWGEGYGYTF.

The rearrangement links TRBV5-4 to TRBJ2-7, with 13 bases that match TRBD2. The V segment lost 4 bases and the J segment 6 bases; nucleotides outside the gene matches: 7. Germline V gives CDR1 SGHNT, CDR2 YYREEE (reference sequence). This CDR3 region has 15 residues. The CDR3, as DNA: TGTGCCAGCAGCATAAGGACTAGCGGGAGAGCCGAGCAGTACTTC. This translates into CASSIRTSGRAEQYF.

The chain links TRBV29-1 to TRBJ2-7; weak D call: TRBD2 (6 bases). The CDR3 has 13 amino acids. Between the trimmed V and J ends, which lost 1 base and 5 bases, there was a span of 12 bases. Germline lookup yields CDR1 SQVTM and CDR2 ANQGSEA. CDR3: CSVEGMRRDEQYF. Here the CDR3 DNA reads TGCAGCGTTGAAGGCATGAGGAGGGACGAGCAGTACTTC.

Regarding this clone: The identical CDR3 is also encoded by other nucleotide sequences in the sample. The V call is TRBV28, the J call TRBJ1-5; no clear D gene. V was cut by 6 bases and J by 3 bases, with 6 bases left in between. Germline values: CDR1 MDHEN, CDR2 SYDVKM. The CDR3 extends over 12 amino acids. The CDR3: CASSPINQPQHF. The CDR3, as DNA: TGTGCCAGCAGCCCCATCAATCAGCCCCAGCATTTT.

Worth noting for this clone: Other DNA sequences in the sample encode the same CDR3. This chain joins TRBV19 and TRBJ1-1; D is uncertain. CDR3 size: 13 residues. V gave up 3 bases and J gave up 2 bases, with 7 bases separating them. CDR1 is LNHDA and CDR2 is SQIVND in the germline V gene (reference sequence). The CDR3 nucleotides read TGTGCCAGTAGTATCGGATCTAACACTGAAGCTTTCTTT. It codes for CASSIGSNTEAFF.

The chain carries TRBV15 and TRBJ2-7; tentative D call: TRBD1 (5 bases). CDR1 is LNHNV and CDR2 is YYDKDF in the germline V gene (reference sequence). The V gene lost 6 bases and the J gene lost 2 bases, with 23 bases spanning the gap. The CDR3 sequence is 17 residues long. This chain's CDR3 is CATRSLSLGVLTYEQYF. CDR3 DNA: TGTGCCACCAGATCCCTAAGCTTAGGGGTACTCACCTACGAGCAGTACTTC.

CDR3 sequence reads: CASSRGTDTQYF. The CDR3 DNA sequence: TGTGCCAGCAGTCGCGGCACAGATACGCAGTATTTT. V usage is TRBV2 and J usage is TRBJ2-3; D remains unclear. The CDR3 extends over 12 amino acids. CDR1 is SNHLY, CDR2 FYNNEI, per germline. V lost 5 bases and J lost 1, with 4 bases in between. Based on the CDR3 plus reference TRBV2 and TRBJ2-3, the full variable domain is EPEVTQTPSHQVTQMGQEVILRCVPISNHLYFYWYRQILGQKVEFLVSFYNNEISEKSEIFDDQFSVERPDGSNFTLKIRSTKLEDSAMYFCASSRGTDTQYFGPGTRLTVL.